This T cell receptor (beta chain) appears in the sequencing data of a study of response to subunit inactivated influenza vaccine. General study points: Authors proposed each seasonal influenza vaccination draws in few new T cells.

Germline lookup yields CDR1 LGHDT and CDR2 YNNKEL (reference sequence). The CDR3 length is 18 residues. V gave up 3 bases and J gave up 5 bases, with 20 bases separating them. TCRdb redid the calling of the RT-PCR reads with MiXCR, one entry per CDR3 protein. This table has 800,000 to 1,000,000 distinct CDR3 sequences, 21% appearing once. Note on this clonotype: Its antigen remains unidentified.

This chain connects TRBV3-1 to TRBJ1-6; D possibly corresponds to TRBD1 (5 bases). The receptor was isolated from a man in his fifties or sixties who received an inactivated influenza vaccine. The sequenced sample was PBMCs from blood, obtained about 5 days after vaccination. In DNA form, the CDR3 reads TGTGCCAGCAGCCATCAGTTGGCCCCCGGGACGAATAATTCACCCCTCCACTTT. Translating it yields CASSHQLAPGTNNSPLHF.